The clone carrying this T cell receptor (beta chain) was recorded once. No antigen is known for it. TCRdb's table, derived via immunoSEQ multiplex PCR, lists solely in-frame clones and lacks some. The data contain about 180,000 clones, around 90% of them singletons. The sample originates from a study of T cell responses to AZD1222 COVID-19 vaccine. General study results and limits: Reports indicate that nearly half of spike-specific TCRs are directed at unmutated variant regions. Donors were chiefly white British, with a greater number of females, and clonal diversity was perhaps underestimated. After two AZD1222 doses, spike-specific TCR breadth and depth rose versus day 0. Dominant CD4 TCR responses targeted spike regions 160-218 and 743-854.

The CDR3 runs 15 residues. Germline V gene lookup returns CDR1 SGHRS and CDR2 YFSETQ. The ends lost 1 base at V and 1 base at J; junction bases unmatched: 3. Source: peripheral blood, taken on day 0 of AZD1222 vaccination. The receptor comes from an adult in good health. The chain uses TRBV5-1 and TRBJ2-5; 8 bases agree with TRBD2. Here the CDR3 reads CASSLSTSGQETQYF. The CDR3 DNA reads TGCGCCAGCAGCTTGAGTACTAGCGGCCAAGAGACCCAGTACTTC.